The sequence of this T cell receptor beta chain was determined in a study of T-cell reconstitution after alpha-beta-depleted transplantation in children. This CDR3 contains 16 residues. CDR1 is LGHNA, CDR2 YSLEER, per germline. The V and J ends lost 2 bases and 1 base, in that order; junction bases with no gene match: 7. This clonotype showed up many times. Library preparation (for TCRbeta) was performed with unique molecular identifiers. TCRdb ran MiXCR on the PCR reads and lists one entry per CDR3 protein. The data contain 250,000 to 300,000 distinct CDR3 sequences, more than 9% of them singletons. This specimen was peripheral blood, taken 180 days after TCRalphabeta/CD19-depleted stem cell transplant. The sequence was collected from a male patient aged 2 to 10 who had a stem cell transplant for chronic granulomatous disease, so the T cells may come from the graft donor. V gene TRBV4-3 combines with J gene TRBJ2-5; 7 nucleotides line up with TRBD1. The DNA for the CDR3 is TGCGCCAGCAGCCAAACTGGGACAGCCCCCCAAGAGACCCAGTACTTC. Translation: CASSQTGTAPQETQYF.